The 5 T cell receptor beta chains below were found in one sample sequenced in a study of T-cell reconstitution after alpha-beta-depleted transplantation in children. Library preparation (for TCRbeta) was performed with unique molecular identifiers. One entry per CDR3 protein, called by TCRdb with MiXCR from the PCR reads. The data contain around 490,000 distinct CDR3 sequences, about an eighth of them singletons. The sample consisted of PBMCs, mostly from graft donor cells, taken 180 days after TCRalphabeta/CD19-depleted stem cell transplant. Receptor source: a female patient between 2 and 15 years old who had a stem cell transplant for aplastic anemia, so the T cells may come from the graft donor.

The chain carries TRBV20-1 and TRBJ2-2; the D is unclear. The germline V and J ends were trimmed by 4 bases and 4 bases, with 16 bases remaining between them. Germline V gene sequence: CDR1 DFQATT, CDR2 SNEGSKA (reference sequence). This CDR3 comprises 15 residues. The CDR3 DNA follows: TGCAGTGCTATGCCGCCCGGATACGTCACCGGGGAGCTGTTTTTT. This gives the protein CSAMPPGYVTGELFF.

This chain joins TRBV5-6 and TRBJ1-1; 8 nucleotides align to TRBD1. The CDR3 loop spans 14 amino acids. The trim removed 4 bases at V and 3 bases at J, leaving 5 bases unmatched. The V gene's germline CDR1 is SGHDT and CDR2 YYEEEE. CDR3 bases: TGTGCCAGCAGCGTGGGACAGGTGTACACTGAAGCTTTCTTT. Translation gives CASSVGQVYTEAFF.

The chain is built from TRBV6-5 and TRBJ2-5, with D perhaps given as TRBD1 or TRBD2 (5 bases each). Trimming took off 0 bases at V and 5 bases at J, with 19 bases between the two ends. The CDR3 contains 17 residues. Germline values: CDR1 MNHEY, CDR2 SVGAGI. CDR3 protein: CASSYSTLATGRETQYF. In nucleotides, the CDR3 is TGTGCCAGCAGTTACTCGACTCTGGCGACGGGGCGGGAGACCCAGTACTTC.

In its sample, this clonotype was seen a few times. The V gene is TRBV7-9, the J gene TRBJ1-4, with D unresolved. The V gene's germline CDR1 is SEHNR and CDR2 FQNEAQ (reference sequence). Trimming cost V 5 bases and J 3 bases, with 16 bases left between them. This CDR3 spans 16 amino acids. The CDR3: CASSHSFQGSNEKLFF. CDR3 coding DNA: TGTGCCAGCAGCCACTCGTTTCAAGGATCTAATGAAAAACTGTTTTTT. Combining the CDR3 with reference TRBV7-9 and TRBJ1-4 gives the whole variable domain DTGVSQNPRHKITKRGQNVTFRCDPISEHNRLYWYRQTLGQGPEFLTYFQNEAQLEKSRLLSDRFSAERPKGSFSTLEIQRTEQGDSAMYLCASSHSFQGSNEKLFFGSGTQLSVL.

This clonotype has more than one count but fewer than ten. The V call is TRBV6-5, the J call TRBJ2-1, with D possibly matching TRBD2 (7 bases). Germline CDR1 is MNHEY and CDR2 is SVGAGI. This CDR3 region has 17 residues. V gave up 1 base and J gave up 4 bases, with 17 bases separating them. This CDR3 reads CASSYFLARGGYNEQFF. The CDR3 DNA is TGTGCCAGCAGTTACTTTCTAGCGAGGGGGGGTTACAATGAGCAGTTCTTC.